The clone carrying this T cell receptor (beta chain) was counted only a few times. After removal of 1 base from V and 5 bases from J, the junction contained 2 bases not matched to a gene. Germline loops: CDR1 SGHRS, CDR2 YFSETQ. The CDR3 extends over 15 amino acids. This sample was included in a study of early T cells in non-severe SARS-CoV-2 infection. A single record per CDR3 protein comes from TCRdb applying MiXCR to the 5' RACE reads. The table shows about 86,000 distinct CDR3 sequences, with about 15% occurring only once. The source of this sequence is an adult who was a healthcare worker with PCR-confirmed SARS-CoV-2 infection or an uninfected control (not recorded which). The gene calls are TRBV5-1 and TRBJ1-6; TRBD1 matches 8 bases. Specimen: whole blood. The CDR3 protein is CASSLMTGDNSPLHF. The DNA of the CDR3 is TGCGCCAGCAGCTTGATGACAGGGGATAATTCACCCCTCCACTTT.